The 12 T cell receptor beta chains below were found in one sample sequenced in a study of cytomegalovirus exposure and HLA in healthy donors. PCR employed 60 Vbeta and 13 Jbeta primers. The protocol was immunoSEQ multiplex PCR, while the TCRdb copy is restricted to in-frame clones and leaves out a portion. The repertoire shows about 84,000 clones; the top ten hold approximately 0.63%. Sample: PBMCs. The receptors derive from a man between 45 and 60 years old in good health and CMV-seronegative.

The V call is TRBV6-5, the J call TRBJ2-1, with 12 bases lining up with TRBD2. Germline V CDR1 and CDR2: MNHEY, SVGAGI. This CDR3 region has 12 residues. V shed 9 bases, J shed 9 bases, and the junction held 3 bases outside the gene matches. The CDR3 loop is CASPGLAGEQFF. In DNA, the CDR3 is TGTGCCAGTCCGGGACTAGCGGGTGAGCAGTTCTTC.

This chain links TRBV7-5 with TRBJ2-2; the tabulated D call, TRBD1, remains unverified against the DNA. TRBV7-5 is shown as a pseudogene. The CDR3 has 16 amino acids. CDR3 in amino acids: CARSTQPRGRAGELFF. The CDR3 region has the DNA TGTGCCAGAAGCACGCAACCCAGGGGTAGGGCCGGGGAGCTGTTTTTT.

The chain links TRBV28 to TRBJ1-1; D is unresolved. Trimming shortened V by 7 bases and J by 2 bases, and 14 bases separated the two germline ends. The CDR3 sequence is 14 residues long. Germline values: CDR1 MDHEN, CDR2 SYDVKM. The CDR3 here is CASTSAGSNTEAFF. DNA for the CDR3: TGTGCCAGCACCTCGGCCGGGTCCAACACTGAAGCTTTCTTT.

V usage is TRBV6-6 and J usage is TRBJ2-5; 9 nucleotides match TRBD2. With 2 bases clipped from V and 4 bases from J, the junction kept 5 bases outside the gene matches. The CDR3 contains 15 residues. Germline V lookup: CDR1 MNHNY, CDR2 SVGAGI (reference sequence). CDR3 bases: TGTGCCAGCAGTTACAGGCGGGGGGGCGGAGAGACCCAGTACTTC. This gives the protein CASSYRRGGGETQYF.

The chain links TRBV6-6 to TRBJ1-1; D is uncertain. Trimming took 2 bases from V and 6 from J, leaving 7 bases between them. The CDR3 contains 12 residues. The germline V gene has CDR1 MNHNY and CDR2 SVGAGI (reference sequence). CDR3 amino acids: CASSYATPEAFF. The CDR3 nucleotides read TGTGCCAGCAGTTACGCCACACCTGAAGCTTTCTTT.

V is TRBV29-1 and J is TRBJ2-3; D uncertain. The germline CDR1 and CDR2 sequences are SQVTM and ANQGSEA. Trimming pared 4 bases from V and 2 bases from J, leaving 10 bases between. The CDR3 sequence is 13 residues long. As DNA, the CDR3 is TGCAGCGTTGTATTACAGTCCACAGATACGCAGTATTTT. Its protein is CSVVLQSTDTQYF.

The J gene is TRBJ1-5, the V gene TRBV4-1; D is perhaps TRBD1 (6 bases). V lost 3 bases and J lost 7, with 13 bases in between. This CDR3 comprises 14 residues. Germline lookup yields CDR1 MGHRA and CDR2 YSYEKL. The CDR3 DNA is TGCGCCAGCAGCCAGACACAGGGAGTCCAGCCCCAGCATTTT. Translation: CASSQTQGVQPQHF.

The rearrangement joins TRBV18 to TRBJ2-3, with D perhaps TRBD2 (6 bases). V lost 3 bases, J lost 2 bases, and 12 bases lay in between. Per the germline V gene, CDR1 is KGHSH and CDR2 is LQKENI. The CDR3 has 15 amino acids. The CDR3: CASSPAGSSTDTQYF. The CDR3 bases are TGTGCCAGCTCACCGGCCGGGAGCTCCACAGATACGCAGTATTTT.

This chain links TRBV30 with TRBJ1-5, with 9 positions matching TRBD1. Germline assignment: CDR1 GTSNPN and CDR2 SVGIG (reference sequence). Germline trimming cut 1 base from V and 6 bases from J; bases unmatched to any gene: 1. The CDR3 covers 13 residues. The CDR3 protein is CAWSGQGVQPQHF. DNA of the CDR3: TGTGCCTGGAGTGGACAGGGGGTTCAGCCCCAGCATTTT.

The chain is built from TRBV4-1 and TRBJ1-4, with 7 bases aligning to TRBD1. Germline V CDR1 and CDR2: MGHRA, YSYEKL. CDR3 length: 16 residues. V trimming: 1 base; J trimming: 4 bases; junction bases outside the gene matches: 6. The CDR3 DNA reads TGCGCCAGCAGCCAAGCAGGGACAGCTAATAATGAAAAACTGTTTTTT. Its protein product is CASSQAGTANNEKLFF.

The V and J genes are TRBV27 and TRBJ1-5; TRBD1 matches at 7 bases. V dropped 5 bases and J dropped 2; count of bases not matched to a gene: 3. Germline lookup yields CDR1 MNHEY and CDR2 SMNVEV (reference sequence). The CDR3 extends over 14 amino acids. The CDR3 is CASSAGTGNQPQHF. CDR3 bases: TGTGCCAGCAGTGCAGGGACAGGCAATCAGCCCCAGCATTTT.

V is TRBV29-1 and J is TRBJ2-7; TRBD1 matches at 9 bases. The CDR3 contains 13 residues. V lost 6 bases, J lost 0 bases, and 3 bases stayed unmatched. Germline loops: CDR1 SQVTM, CDR2 ANQGSEA. CDR3: CSVRDRDSYEQYF. DNA of the CDR3: TGCAGCGTGAGGGACAGGGACTCCTACGAGCAGTACTTC.